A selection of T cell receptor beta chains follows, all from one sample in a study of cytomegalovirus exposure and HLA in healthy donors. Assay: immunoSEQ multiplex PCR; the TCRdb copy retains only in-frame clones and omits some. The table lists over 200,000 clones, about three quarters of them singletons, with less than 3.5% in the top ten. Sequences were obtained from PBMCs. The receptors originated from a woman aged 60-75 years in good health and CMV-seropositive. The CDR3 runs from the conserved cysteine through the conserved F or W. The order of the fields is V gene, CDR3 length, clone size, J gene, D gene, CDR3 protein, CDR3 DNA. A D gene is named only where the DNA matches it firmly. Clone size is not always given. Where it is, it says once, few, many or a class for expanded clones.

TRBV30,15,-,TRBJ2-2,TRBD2,CAWSIGRGRTGELFF,TGTGCCTGGAGTATCGGGAGGGGAAGGACCGGGGAGCTGTTTTTT
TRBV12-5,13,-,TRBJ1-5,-,CASGFAGYQPQHF,TGTGCTAGTGGTTTCGCAGGATATCAGCCCCAGCATTTT
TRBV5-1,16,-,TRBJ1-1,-,CASSPYRASENTEAFF,TGCGCCAGCAGCCCTTACAGGGCATCCGAGAACACTGAAGCTTTCTTT
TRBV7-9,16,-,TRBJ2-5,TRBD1,CASSPIGQGVQETQYF,TGTGCCAGCAGCCCCATCGGACAGGGCGTCCAAGAGACCCAGTACTTC
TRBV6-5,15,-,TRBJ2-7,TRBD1,CASSSQGQGEHEQYF,TGTGCCAGCAGTTCCCAGGGACAGGGCGAACACGAGCAGTACTTC
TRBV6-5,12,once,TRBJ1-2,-,CASGTGWIGYTF,TGTGCCAGCGGTACAGGGTGGATTGGCTACACCTTC
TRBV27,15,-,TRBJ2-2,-,CASSFRRPFTGELFF,TGTGCCAGCAGTTTCCGGCGGCCGTTCACCGGGGAGCTGTTTTTT
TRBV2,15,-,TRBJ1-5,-,CASRLQGYANQPQHF,TGTGCCAGCAGGCTACAGGGTTATGCGAATCAGCCCCAGCATTTT
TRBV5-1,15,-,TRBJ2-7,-,CASSPFGGPSHEQYF,TGCGCCAGCAGCCCTTTCGGGGGGCCAAGCCACGAGCAGTACTTC
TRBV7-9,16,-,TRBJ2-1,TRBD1,CASSFDPGQGNSEQFF,TGTGCCAGCAGCTTCGACCCGGGACAGGGGAATAGTGAGCAGTTCTTC
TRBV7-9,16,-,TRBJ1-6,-,CASSSTGGAGNSPLHF,TGTGCCAGCAGCTCCACAGGAGGAGCGGGAAATTCACCCCTCCACTTT
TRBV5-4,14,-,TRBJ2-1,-,CASSLAGLNNEQFF,TGTGCCAGCAGCTTGGCCGGACTGAACAATGAGCAGTTCTTC
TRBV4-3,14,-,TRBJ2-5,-,CASSQGATSETQYF,TGCGCCAGCAGCCAAGGCGCGACTTCGGAGACCCAGTACTTC
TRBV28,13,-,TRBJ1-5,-,CASSLGSNQPQHF,TGTGCCAGCAGTTTAGGCAGCAATCAGCCCCAGCATTTT
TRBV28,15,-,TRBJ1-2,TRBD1,CASSLLAYTGGGYTF,TGTGCCAGCAGTTTACTCGCCTATACAGGGGGAGGCTACACCTTC
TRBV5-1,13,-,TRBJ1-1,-,CASSLASSGEAFF,TGCGCCAGCAGCTTGGCCTCATCCGGGGAAGCTTTCTTT
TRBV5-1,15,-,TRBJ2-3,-,CASSPPRDSSDTQYF,TGCGCCAGCAGCCCCCCCCGGGATTCTTCAGATACGCAGTATTTT
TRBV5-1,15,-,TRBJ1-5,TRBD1,CASSLEGTGVQPQHF,TGCGCCAGCAGCTTGGAAGGGACAGGGGTTCAGCCCCAGCATTTT
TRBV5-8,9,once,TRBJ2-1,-,CARTRGQFF,TGTGCCAGGACACGGGGGCAGTTCTTC
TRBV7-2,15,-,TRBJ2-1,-,CASSLGDSNFNEQFF,TGTGCCAGCAGCTTGGGAGACTCCAATTTCAATGAGCAGTTCTTC
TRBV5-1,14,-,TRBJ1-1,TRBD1,CASRQQGALTEAFF,TGCGCCAGCAGGCAACAGGGGGCGCTTACTGAAGCTTTCTTT
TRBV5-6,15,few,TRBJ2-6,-,CASSLLGDGANVLTF,TGTGCCAGCAGCTTGTTGGGCGATGGGGCCAACGTCCTGACTTTC
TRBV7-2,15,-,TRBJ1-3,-,CASSLGRGMENTIYF,TGTGCCAGCAGCTTAGGAAGGGGGATGGAAAACACCATATATTTT
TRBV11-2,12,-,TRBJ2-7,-,CASSLDRQRINF,TGTGCCAGCAGCTTAGATCGCCAGAGGATCAACTTC
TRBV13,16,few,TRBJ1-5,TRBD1,CASSDRGRGSNQPQHF,TGTGCCAGCAGCGACAGGGGGCGGGGGAGCAATCAGCCCCAGCATTTT
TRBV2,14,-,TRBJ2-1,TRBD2,CASRLAGSRNEQFF,TGTGCCAGCAGACTAGCGGGGTCACGTAATGAGCAGTTCTTC